This T cell receptor beta chain came from a study of blood T cell repertoires in COVID-19. Study-level background: Acute-phase and convalescent COVID-19 samples originated in the United States, Italy and Spain. PBMCs, B-cell-depleted T cells, or T cells provided the cDNA or gDNA that made up the material.

Study processing details: Amplification with reference gene primers provided the estimates of nucleated cell counts. Repertoires were generated with immunoSEQ multiplex PCR, while TCRdb's copy carries only in-frame clones and drops some. V and J calls and clone size are those listed in that table; D and trimming were worked out from the DNA. The table lists approximately 170,000 clones, approximately 90% of them singletons. The CDR3 runs 16 residues. The junction had 9 bases not matched to a gene; V was cut back by 1 base and J by 5 bases. The germline CDR1 and CDR2 sequences are LGHDT and YNNKEL (reference sequence).

V and J are TRBV3-1 (or the pseudogene TRBV3-2) and TRBJ2-7, with TRBD2 identical over 9 bases. This clonotype was obtained from a man in his sixties with acute or convalescent COVID-19. Sequenced material: peripheral blood. The CDR3 nucleotides are TGTGCCAGCAGCCAAGGATTCGGCGGGGGGGCCGACGAGCAGTACGTC. Amino acids: CASSQGFGGGADEQYV.